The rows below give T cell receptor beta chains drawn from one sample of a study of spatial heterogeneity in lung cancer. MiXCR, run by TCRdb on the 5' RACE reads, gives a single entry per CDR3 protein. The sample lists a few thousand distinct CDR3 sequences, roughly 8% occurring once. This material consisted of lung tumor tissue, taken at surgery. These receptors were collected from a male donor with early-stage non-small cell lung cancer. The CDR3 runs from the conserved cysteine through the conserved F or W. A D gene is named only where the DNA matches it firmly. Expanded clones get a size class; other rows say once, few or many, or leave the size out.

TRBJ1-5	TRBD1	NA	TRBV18	CASSPGTVNQPQHF	TGTGCCAGCTCGCCCGGGACAGTTAATCAGCCCCAGCATTTT
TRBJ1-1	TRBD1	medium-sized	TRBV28	CASTAQGAPNTEAFF	TGTGCCAGCACGGCGCAGGGGGCCCCGAACACTGAAGCTTTCTTT
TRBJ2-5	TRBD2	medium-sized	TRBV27	CATSAGGGKTQYF	TGTGCCACCTCGGCAGGCGGGGGGAAGACCCAGTACTTC
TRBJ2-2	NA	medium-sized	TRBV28	CASSLPRDTGELFF	TGTGCCAGCAGTTTGCCCAGGGATACCGGGGAGCTGTTTTTT
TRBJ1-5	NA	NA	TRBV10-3	CAISAEGNQPQHF	TGTGCCATCAGTGCGGAGGGGAATCAGCCCCAGCATTTT
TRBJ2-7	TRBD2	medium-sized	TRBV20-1	CSAPSGGLYEQYF	TGCAGTGCTCCTAGCGGGGGACTCTACGAGCAGTACTTC
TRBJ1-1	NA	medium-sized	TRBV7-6	CASSSNPNTEAFF	TGTGCCAGCAGCTCTAACCCGAACACTGAAGCTTTCTTT
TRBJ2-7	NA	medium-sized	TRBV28	CASREGSGRGIYEQYF	TGTGCCAGCAGAGAAGGGTCAGGGCGAGGTATCTACGAGCAGTACTTC
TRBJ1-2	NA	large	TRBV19	CASSNPPGGNYGYTF	TGTGCCAGTAGTAACCCCCCCGGGGGCAACTATGGCTACACCTTC
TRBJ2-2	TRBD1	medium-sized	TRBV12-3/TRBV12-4	CASSFRTGGTGELFF	TGTGCCAGCAGTTTTAGGACAGGGGGAACCGGGGAGCTGTTTTTT
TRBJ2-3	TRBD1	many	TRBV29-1	CSVEEGTGRDTQYF	TGCAGCGTTGAAGAGGGGACAGGGAGAGATACGCAGTATTTT
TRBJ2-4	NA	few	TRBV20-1	CSASRAGAKNIQYF	TGCAGCGCTAGCAGGGCGGGAGCCAAAAACATTCAGTACTTC
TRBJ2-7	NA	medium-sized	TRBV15	CATSRDLRTRGYEQYF	TGTGCCACCAGCAGAGATCTAAGGACCAGGGGCTACGAGCAGTACTTC
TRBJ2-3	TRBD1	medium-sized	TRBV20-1	CSASHPGQGLDTQYF	TGCAGTGCTAGTCATCCGGGACAGGGCCTGGATACGCAGTATTTT
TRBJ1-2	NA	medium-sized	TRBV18	CASSPSGGDYGYTF	TGTGCCAGCTCACCGTCCGGGGGCGACTATGGCTACACCTTC
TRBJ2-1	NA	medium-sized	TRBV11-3	CASSNRDTNEQFF	TGTGCCAGCAGCAACCGGGACACCAATGAGCAGTTCTTC
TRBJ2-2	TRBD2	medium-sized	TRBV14	CASSRLAGETDYTGELFF	TGTGCCAGCAGCAGACTAGCGGGAGAGACAGATTACACCGGGGAGCTGTTTTTT
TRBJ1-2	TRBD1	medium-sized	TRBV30	CAWSGQGRPNYGYTF	TGTGCCTGGAGCGGACAGGGTAGACCTAACTATGGCTACACCTTC
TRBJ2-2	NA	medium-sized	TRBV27	CASSPGRVAGELFF	TGTGCCAGCAGTCCTGGACGGGTTGCCGGGGAGCTGTTTTTT
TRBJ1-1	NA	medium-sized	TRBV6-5	CASRTGGVEAFF	TGTGCCAGCAGAACGGGAGGGGTTGAAGCTTTCTTT
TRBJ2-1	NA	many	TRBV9	CASSPWTDPNEQFF	TGTGCCAGCAGCCCTTGGACAGATCCCAATGAGCAGTTCTTC
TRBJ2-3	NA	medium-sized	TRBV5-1	CASSFLEDTQYF	TGCGCCAGCAGCTTTCTAGAGGATACGCAGTATTTT